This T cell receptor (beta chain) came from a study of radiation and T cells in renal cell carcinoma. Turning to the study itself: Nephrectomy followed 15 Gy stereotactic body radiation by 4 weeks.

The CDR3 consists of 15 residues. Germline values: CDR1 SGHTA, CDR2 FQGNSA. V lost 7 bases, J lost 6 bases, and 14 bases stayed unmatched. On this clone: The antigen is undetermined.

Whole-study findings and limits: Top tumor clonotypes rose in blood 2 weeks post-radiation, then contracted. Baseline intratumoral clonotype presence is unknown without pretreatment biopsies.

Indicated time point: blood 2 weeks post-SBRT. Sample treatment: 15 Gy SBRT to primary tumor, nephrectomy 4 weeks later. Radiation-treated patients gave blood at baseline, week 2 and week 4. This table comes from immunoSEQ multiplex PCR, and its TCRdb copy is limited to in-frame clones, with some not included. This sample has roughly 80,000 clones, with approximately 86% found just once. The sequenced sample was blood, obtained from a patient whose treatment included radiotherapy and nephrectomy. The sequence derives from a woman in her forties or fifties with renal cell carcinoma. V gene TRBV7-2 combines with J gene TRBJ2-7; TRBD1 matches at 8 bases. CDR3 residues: CASTERGRGLGEQYF. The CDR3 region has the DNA TGTGCCAGCACCGAAAGGGGCAGGGGGCTTGGCGAGCAGTACTTC.